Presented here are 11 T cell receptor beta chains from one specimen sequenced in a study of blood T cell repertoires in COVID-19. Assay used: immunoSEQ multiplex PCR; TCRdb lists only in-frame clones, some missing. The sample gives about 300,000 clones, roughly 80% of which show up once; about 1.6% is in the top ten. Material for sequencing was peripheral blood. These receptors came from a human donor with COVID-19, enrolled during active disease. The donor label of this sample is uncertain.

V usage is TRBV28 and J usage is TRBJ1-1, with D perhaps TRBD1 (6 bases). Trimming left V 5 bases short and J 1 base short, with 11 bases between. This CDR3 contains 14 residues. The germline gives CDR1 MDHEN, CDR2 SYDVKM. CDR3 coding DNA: TGTGCCAGCAGTCGCTACAGGGAGAACACTGAAGCTTTCTTT. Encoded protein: CASSRYRENTEAFF.

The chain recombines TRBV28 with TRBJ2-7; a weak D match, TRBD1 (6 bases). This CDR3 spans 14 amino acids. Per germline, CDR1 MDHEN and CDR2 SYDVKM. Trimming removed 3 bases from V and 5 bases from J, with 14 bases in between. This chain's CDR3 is CASSLNRDPNEQYF. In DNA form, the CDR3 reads TGTGCCAGCAGTTTGAACAGGGATCCCAACGAGCAGTACTTC. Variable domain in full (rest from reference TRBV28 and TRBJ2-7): DVKVTQSSRYLVKRTGEKVFLECVQDMDHENMFWYRQDPGLGLRLIYFSYDVKMKEKGDIPEGYSVSREKKERFSLILESASTNQTSMYLCASSLNRDPNEQYFGPGTRLTVT.

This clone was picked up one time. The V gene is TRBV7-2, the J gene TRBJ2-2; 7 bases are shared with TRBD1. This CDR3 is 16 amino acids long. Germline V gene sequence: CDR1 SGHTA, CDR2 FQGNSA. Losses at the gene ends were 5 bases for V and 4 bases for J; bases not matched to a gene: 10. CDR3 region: CASSPGTAGGTGELFF. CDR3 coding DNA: TGTGCCAGCAGCCCCGGGACAGCCGGTGGCACCGGGGAGCTGTTTTTT. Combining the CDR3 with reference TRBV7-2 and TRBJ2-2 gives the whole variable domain GAGVSQSPSNKVTEKGKDVELRCDPISGHTALYWYRQSLGQGLEFLIYFQGNSAPDKSGLPSDRFSAERTGGSVSTLTIQRTQQEDSAVYLCASSPGTAGGTGELFFGEGSRLTVL.

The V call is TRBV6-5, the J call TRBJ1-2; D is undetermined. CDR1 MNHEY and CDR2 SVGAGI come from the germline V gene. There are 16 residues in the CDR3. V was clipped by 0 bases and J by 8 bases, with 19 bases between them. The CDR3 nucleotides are TGTGCCAGCAGTTACTCGAACTCAGCGTCCCTGTGGGGCTACACCTTC. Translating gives CASSYSNSASLWGYTF.

CDR3 region: CASSPRTSGRVRPYF. CDR3 bases: TGCGCCAGCAGCCCCCGGACTAGCGGGAGGGTCCGCCCGTATTTT. V gene TRBV5-1 combines with J gene TRBJ2-3; TRBD2 aligns across 15 bases. Per germline, CDR1 SGHRS and CDR2 YFSETQ. The CDR3 consists of 15 residues. V lost 4 bases and J lost 14; bases outside the gene matches: 11. The full variable domain, completed using reference TRBV5-1 and TRBJ2-3, is KAGVTQTPRYLIKTRGQQVTLSCSPISGHRSVSWYQQTPGQGLQFLFEYFSETQRNKGNFPGRFSGRQFSNSRSEMNVSTLELGDSALYLCASSPRTSGRVRPYFGPGTRLTVL.

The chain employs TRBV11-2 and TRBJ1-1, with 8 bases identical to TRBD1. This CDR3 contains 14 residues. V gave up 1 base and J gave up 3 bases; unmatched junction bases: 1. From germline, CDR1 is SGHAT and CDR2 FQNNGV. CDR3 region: CASSLGGQDTEAFF. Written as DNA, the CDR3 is TGTGCCAGCAGCTTAGGGGGACAGGACACTGAAGCTTTCTTT.

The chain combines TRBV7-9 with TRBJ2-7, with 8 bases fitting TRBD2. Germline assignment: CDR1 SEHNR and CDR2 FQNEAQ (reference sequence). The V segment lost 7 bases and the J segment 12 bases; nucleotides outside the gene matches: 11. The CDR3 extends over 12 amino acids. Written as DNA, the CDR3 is TGTGCCAGCACGGGAGCGGGAGACGTCCCGTACTTC. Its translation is CASTGAGDVPYF.

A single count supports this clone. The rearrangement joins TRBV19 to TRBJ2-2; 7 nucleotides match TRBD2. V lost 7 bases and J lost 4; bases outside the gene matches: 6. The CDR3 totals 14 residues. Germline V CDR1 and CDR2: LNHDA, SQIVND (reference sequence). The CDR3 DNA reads TGTGCCAGTACTGTGCGCGGGAGCACCGGGGAGCTGTTTTTT. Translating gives CASTVRGSTGELFF. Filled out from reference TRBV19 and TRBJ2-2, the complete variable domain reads DGGITQSPKYLFRKEGQNVTLSCEQNLNHDAMYWYRQDPGQGLRLIYYSQIVNDFQKGDIAEGYSVSREKKESFPLTVTSAQKNPTAFYLCASTVRGSTGELFFGEGSRLTVL.

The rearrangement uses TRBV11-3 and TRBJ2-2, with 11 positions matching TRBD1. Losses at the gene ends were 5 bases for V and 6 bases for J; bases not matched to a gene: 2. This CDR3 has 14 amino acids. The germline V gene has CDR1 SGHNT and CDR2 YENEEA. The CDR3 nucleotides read TGTGCCAGCAGCGCGGGACAGGGGGCCGGGGAGCTGTTTTTT. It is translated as CASSAGQGAGELFF. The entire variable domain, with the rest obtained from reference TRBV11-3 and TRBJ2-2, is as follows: EAGVVQSPRYKIIEKKQPVAFWCNPISGHNTLYWYLQNLGQGPELLIRYENEEAVDDSQLPKDRFSAERLKGVDSTLKIQPAELGDSAVYLCASSAGQGAGELFFGEGSRLTVL.

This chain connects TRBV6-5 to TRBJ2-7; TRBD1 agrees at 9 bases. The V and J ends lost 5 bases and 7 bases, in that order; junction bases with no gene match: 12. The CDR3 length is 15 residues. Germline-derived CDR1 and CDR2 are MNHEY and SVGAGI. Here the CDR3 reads CASSRPVQGAREQYF. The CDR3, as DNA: TGTGCCAGCAGTCGCCCCGTACAGGGGGCGCGGGAGCAGTACTTC.

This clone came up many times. For the CDR3, the DNA is TGTGCCAGCAGCCGGAGCCCGACCAACACAGATACGCAGTATTTT. It codes for CASSRSPTNTDTQYF. The chain employs TRBV13 and TRBJ2-3; D is unresolved. The CDR3 runs to 15 residues. Between the trimmed V and J ends, which lost 5 bases and 2 bases, there was a span of 14 bases. From germline, CDR1 is PRHDT and CDR2 FYEKMQ (reference sequence).